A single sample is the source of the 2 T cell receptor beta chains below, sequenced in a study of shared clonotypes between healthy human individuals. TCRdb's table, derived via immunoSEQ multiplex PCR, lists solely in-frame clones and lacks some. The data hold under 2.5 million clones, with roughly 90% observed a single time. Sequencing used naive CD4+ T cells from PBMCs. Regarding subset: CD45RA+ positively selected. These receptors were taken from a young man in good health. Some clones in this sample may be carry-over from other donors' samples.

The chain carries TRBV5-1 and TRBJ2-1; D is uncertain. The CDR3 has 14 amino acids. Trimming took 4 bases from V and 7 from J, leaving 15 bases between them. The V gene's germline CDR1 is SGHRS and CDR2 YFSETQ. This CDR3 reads CASSPTPGQNEQFF. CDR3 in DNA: TGCGCCAGCAGCCCCACTCCTGGTCAGAATGAGCAGTTCTTC.

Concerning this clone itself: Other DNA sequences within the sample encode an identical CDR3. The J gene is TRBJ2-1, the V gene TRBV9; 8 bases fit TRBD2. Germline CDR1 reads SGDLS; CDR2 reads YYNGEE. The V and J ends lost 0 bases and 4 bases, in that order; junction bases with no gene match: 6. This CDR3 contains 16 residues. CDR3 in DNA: TGTGCCAGCAGCGTAGGTGGTAGCGGGACTTACAATGAGCAGTTCTTC. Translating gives CASSVGGSGTYNEQFF.